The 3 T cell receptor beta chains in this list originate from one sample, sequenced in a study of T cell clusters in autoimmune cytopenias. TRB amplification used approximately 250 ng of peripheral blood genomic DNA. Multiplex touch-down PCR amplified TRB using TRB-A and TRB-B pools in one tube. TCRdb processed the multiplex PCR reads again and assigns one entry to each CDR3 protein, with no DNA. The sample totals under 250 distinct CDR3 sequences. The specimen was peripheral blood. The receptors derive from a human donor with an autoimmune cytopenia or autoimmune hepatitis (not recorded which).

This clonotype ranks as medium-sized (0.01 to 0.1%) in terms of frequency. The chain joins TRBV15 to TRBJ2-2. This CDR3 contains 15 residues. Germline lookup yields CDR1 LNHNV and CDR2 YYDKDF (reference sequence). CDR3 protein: CATSRASGNTGELFF.

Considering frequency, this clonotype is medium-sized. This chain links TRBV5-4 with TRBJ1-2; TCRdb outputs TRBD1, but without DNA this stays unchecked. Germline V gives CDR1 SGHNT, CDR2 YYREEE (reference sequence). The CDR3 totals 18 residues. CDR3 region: CASSLDQGHDLTMVGYTF. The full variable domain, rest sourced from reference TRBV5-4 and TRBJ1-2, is ETGVTQSPTHLIKTRGQQVTLRCSSQSGHNTVSWYQQALGQGPQFIFQYYREEENGRGNFPPRFSGLQFPNYSSELNVNALELDDSALYLCASSLDQGHDLTMVGYTFGSGTRLTVV.

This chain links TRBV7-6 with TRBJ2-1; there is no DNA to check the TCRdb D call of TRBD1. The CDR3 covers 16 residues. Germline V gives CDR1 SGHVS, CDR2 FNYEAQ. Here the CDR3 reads CASSLAPGQAWDEQFF. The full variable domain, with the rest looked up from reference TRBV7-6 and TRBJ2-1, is GAGVSQSPRYKVTKRGQDVALRCDPISGHVSLYWYRQALGQGPEFLTYFNYEAQQDKSGLPNDRFSAERPEGSISTLTIQRTEQRDSAMYRCASSLAPGQAWDEQFFGPGTRLTVL.